This section outlines one T cell receptor beta chain sequence together with its context. The CDR3 consists of 17 residues. V was clipped by 5 bases and J by 0 bases, with 17 bases between them. The germline gives CDR1 MNHEY, CDR2 SVGEGT. This sample stems from a study of early T cells in non-severe SARS-CoV-2 infection. Study context: Whole-blood bulk RNA, unsorted, was sequenced, and chains were unpaired.

Tagging with unique molecular identifiers was applied to individual cDNA molecules. Each CDR3 protein is one row after TCRdb ran MiXCR on the 5' RACE reads. The table lists 95,000 to 110,000 distinct CDR3 sequences, around 10% of them singletons. The sequence derives from an adult who was a healthcare worker with PCR-confirmed SARS-CoV-2 infection or an uninfected control (not recorded which). The sequenced sample consisted of whole blood. This rearrangement joins TRBV6-2 or TRBV6-3 to TRBJ1-5, with D hard to call. The CDR3 DNA reads as TGTGCCAGCAGTAAGATTACGTCGGGGAATAGCAATCAGCCCCAGCATTTT. This sequence encodes CASSKITSGNSNQPQHF.